This passage covers 22 T cell receptor beta chains from one sample sequenced in a study of T cell responses to AZD1222 COVID-19 vaccine. The repertoire was sequenced with immunoSEQ multiplex PCR; TCRdb's copy has only in-frame clones and lacks some. The data hold about 110,000 clones, with roughly 90% observed a single time. The sample consisted of peripheral blood, taken on day 0 of MenACWY control vaccination. The receptors shown here come from an adult in good health.

The chain carries TRBV3-1 (or the pseudogene TRBV3-2) and TRBJ1-1; D may be TRBD1 (5 bases). This CDR3 has 13 amino acids. V was trimmed by 4 bases and J by 3 bases, leaving 9 bases between them. CDR1 is LGHDT, CDR2 YNNKEL, per germline (reference sequence). CDR3 sequence: CASSPGGYTEAFF. CDR3 DNA sequence: TGTGCCAGCAGCCCGGGGGGATACACTGAAGCTTTCTTT.

This chain connects TRBV9 to TRBJ1-2; D is possibly TRBD1 (6 bases). CDR1 is SGDLS and CDR2 is YYNGEE in the germline V gene. Deletions cut 4 bases from V and 5 bases from J, with 30 bases between. CDR3 size: 19 residues. This chain's CDR3 is CASSTTQGEQGFAGYGYTF. In DNA, the CDR3 is TGTGCCAGCAGCACAACACAGGGAGAGCAGGGGTTCGCGGGGTATGGCTACACCTTC. Full variable domain (rest looked up from reference TRBV9 and TRBJ1-2): DSGVTQTPKHLITATGQRVTLRCSPRSGDLSVYWYQQSLDQGLQFLIQYYNGEERAKGNILERFSAQQFPDLHSELNLSSLELGDSALYFCASSTTQGEQGFAGYGYTFGSGTRLTVV.

The chain combines TRBV5-1 with TRBJ2-5; D is unclear. Trimming took 0 bases from V and 5 from J, leaving 11 bases between them. Germline V lookup: CDR1 SGHRS, CDR2 YFSETQ. The CDR3 is made up of 14 amino acids. CDR3 coding DNA: TGCGCCAGCAGCTTGGTTGCGGACGGGGAGACCCAGTACTTC. Its protein product is CASSLVADGETQYF.

This chain joins TRBV7-8 and TRBJ1-6; D gene ambiguous. This CDR3 is 18 amino acids long. Trimming pared 5 bases from V and 0 bases from J, leaving 17 bases between. Germline CDR1 reads SGHVS; CDR2 reads FQNEAQ. CDR3 in DNA: TGTGCCAGCAGCCGGGCCCCACTGGGGAGCTCCTATAATTCACCCCTCCACTTT. It translates to CASSRAPLGSSYNSPLHF.

This clone has a single count. The rearrangement uses TRBV6-6 and TRBJ1-3; D is perhaps TRBD1 (6 bases). V was trimmed by 2 bases and J by 4 bases, leaving 15 bases between them. The CDR3 has 16 residues. Looked up from germline, CDR1 is MNHNY and CDR2 is SVGAGI (reference sequence). The DNA for the CDR3 is TGTGCCAGCAGTTACCTGGACAGCTCATCGGGAAACACCATATATTTT. This sequence encodes CASSYLDSSSGNTIYF.

The gene calls are TRBV11-2 and TRBJ2-2; weak D call: TRBD2 (6 bases). The CDR3 is 12 residues long. The V end was cut by 6 bases, the J end by 7 bases, with 9 bases between. CDR1 and CDR2 from the germline V gene are SGHAT and FQNNGV. In nucleotides, the CDR3 is TGTGCCAGCAGACTAGCCCACGGGGAGCTGTTTTTT. Translation gives CASRLAHGELFF.

A single count supports this clone. This sequence joins TRBV12-3 or TRBV12-4 and TRBJ2-2; tentative D call: TRBD1 (6 bases). V was trimmed by 7 bases and J by 6 bases, leaving 12 bases between them. The CDR3 runs to 13 residues. CDR3 sequence (DNA): TGTGCCAGCAAATATTCAGGGGCCGGGGAGCTGTTTTTT. It translates to CASKYSGAGELFF.

The chain uses TRBV24-1 and TRBJ2-7; D may be TRBD1 (6 bases). V lost 3 bases, J lost 2 bases, and 13 bases lay in between. Germline CDR1 and CDR2: KGHDR and SFDVKD. This CDR3 has 15 amino acids. In nucleotides, the CDR3 is TGTGCCACCAGTGATGGGACAACGTTTCCCTACGAGCAGTACTTC. Amino acid sequence: CATSDGTTFPYEQYF.

The V gene is TRBV30, the J gene TRBJ1-1; D is perhaps TRBD1 (5 bases). This CDR3 region has 14 residues. The germline CDR1 and CDR2 sequences are GTSNPN and SVGIG (reference sequence). Trimming pared 1 base from V and 3 bases from J, leaving 12 bases between. CDR3 coding DNA: TGTGCCTGGAGTGCGATGCGGGGGTACACTGAAGCTTTCTTT. It codes for CAWSAMRGYTEAFF.

The chain has TRBV4-1 and TRBJ1-2; D not resolved. The V gene lost 0 bases and the J gene lost 4 bases, with 12 bases spanning the gap. The germline V gene has CDR1 MGHRA and CDR2 YSYEKL. This CDR3 has 15 residues. The CDR3 DNA sequence: TGCGCCAGCAGCCAAGACGTGTGGACGGTCTATGGCTACACCTTC. Amino acid sequence: CASSQDVWTVYGYTF.

This chain connects TRBV10-3 to TRBJ1-3; D ambiguous. The CDR3 covers 16 residues. Germline CDR1 is ENHRY and CDR2 is SYGVKD. Trimming removed 6 bases at V and 0 bases at J, with 15 bases between. The CDR3 spells CAISELGFSSGNTIYF. CDR3 coding DNA: TGTGCCATCAGCGAGCTCGGGTTTAGCTCTGGAAACACCATATATTTT.

The chain recombines TRBV27 with TRBJ1-1, with 7 bases lining up with TRBD1. V lost 0 bases and J lost 0; bases outside the gene matches: 1. The CDR3 length is 15 residues. From germline, CDR1 is MNHEY and CDR2 SMNVEV (reference sequence). The CDR3 here is CASSLSGQLNTEAFF. The DNA for the CDR3 is TGTGCCAGCAGTTTATCGGGACAGTTGAACACTGAAGCTTTCTTT.

With respect to this clone: One end of the junction does not line up with germline, which may come from a read error. The chain joins TRBV12-3 or TRBV12-4 to TRBJ2-1; 7 bases are a match to TRBD1. The CDR3 has 12 amino acids. This CDR3 reads CASSINRDSFLF. The CDR3 DNA follows: TGTGCCAGCAGTATTAACCGGGACAGTTTTCTCTTC.

This chain uses TRBV7-2 with TRBJ1-1; D perhaps matches TRBD1 (5 bases). The CDR3 consists of 15 residues. CDR1 and CDR2 from the germline V gene are SGHTA and FQGNSA. The germline V and J ends were trimmed by 4 bases and 5 bases, with 17 bases remaining between them. The CDR3 reads CASSSTHGGDTEAFF. The CDR3 DNA follows: TGTGCCAGCAGCTCAACTCATGGGGGGGATACTGAAGCTTTCTTT.

This clone occurred once. The chain is built from TRBV24-1 and TRBJ2-3, with D perhaps matching TRBD1 (5 bases). V was cut by 10 bases and J by 4 bases, with 20 bases left in between. This CDR3 spans 15 amino acids. Germline lookup yields CDR1 KGHDR and CDR2 SFDVKD. DNA for the CDR3: TGTGCCACGAGTCGTGGGGCAGGTAGACCAGATACGCAGTATTTT. Amino acid sequence: CATSRGAGRPDTQYF.

V usage is TRBV23-1 and J usage is TRBJ2-1; 13 bases line up with TRBD2. TRBV23-1 is labeled an ORF, and its function is uncertain. The junction had 5 bases not matched to a gene; V was cut back by 8 bases and J by 7 bases. The CDR3 loop spans 14 amino acids. For the CDR3, the DNA is TGCGCCAGCGGTTGGACTAGCGGGGGAAATGAGCAGTTCTTC. Its protein is CASGWTSGGNEQFF.

The chain recombines TRBV6-5 with TRBJ2-7; D remains unclear. V was trimmed by 0 bases and J by 4 bases, leaving 13 bases between them. Per germline, CDR1 MNHEY and CDR2 SVGAGI. The CDR3 sequence is 15 residues long. The CDR3 is CASSYSSAPGYEQYF. DNA for the CDR3: TGTGCCAGCAGTTACTCGTCGGCCCCTGGGTACGAGCAGTACTTC.

The gene calls are TRBV10-3 and TRBJ1-5, with 9 bases that match TRBD1. CDR1 and CDR2 from the germline V gene are ENHRY and SYGVKD. V gave up 5 bases and J gave up 5 bases; unmatched junction bases: 1. This CDR3 spans 13 amino acids. The CDR3 sequence is CAISRDRDQPQHF. In nucleotides, the CDR3 is TGTGCCATCAGTAGGGACAGGGATCAGCCCCAGCATTTT.

V gene TRBV30 combines with J gene TRBJ1-5; perhaps TRBD1 as D (5 bases). V was cut by 4 bases and J by 5 bases, with 12 bases left in between. CDR1 and CDR2 (germline): GTSNPN, SVGIG (reference sequence). The CDR3 extends over 13 amino acids. CDR3 DNA: TGTGCCTGGACCGAAGGGGCATATCAGCCCCAGCATTTT. Amino acids: CAWTEGAYQPQHF.

The chain has TRBV18 and TRBJ1-5; D gene uncertain. Germline V gene data show CDR1 as KGHSH and CDR2 as LQKENI. The germline V and J ends were trimmed by 4 bases and 0 bases, with 10 bases remaining between them. The CDR3 runs 15 residues. CDR3 nucleotide sequence: TGTGCCAGCTCACGGACCCGAGATAGCAATCAGCCCCAGCATTTT. Translated: CASSRTRDSNQPQHF.

This clone was detected only once. The chain joins TRBV5-1 to TRBJ2-7; D unresolved. With 1 base removed from V and 1 base from J, the gap between germline ends came to 6 bases. From germline, CDR1 is SGHRS and CDR2 YFSETQ. The CDR3 totals 13 residues. The CDR3 is CASSLYPSYEQYF. CDR3 sequence (DNA): TGCGCCAGCAGCTTGTACCCTTCCTACGAGCAGTACTTC.

CDR3 in DNA: TGTGCCATCAGACCAGGGTCTGGGGCTAATGAAAAACTGTTTTTT. As protein: CAIRPGSGANEKLFF. The chain has TRBV10-3 and TRBJ1-4; maybe TRBD1 (5 bases). Germline assignment: CDR1 ENHRY and CDR2 SYGVKD. Trimming removed 6 bases from V and 3 bases from J, with 14 bases in between. The CDR3 loop spans 15 amino acids.